The 2 T cell receptor beta chains in this list originate from one sample, sequenced in a study of blood T cell repertoires in COVID-19. Only in-frame clones appear in the TCRdb table, and some are missing; sequencing was by immunoSEQ multiplex PCR. The repertoire includes about 280,000 clones, around 90% of them detected once, and 2% to 2.5% sits in the top ten. The sample comprised peripheral blood. The receptors here all came from a man aged 50-59 years with acute or convalescent COVID-19.

The chain links TRBV6-5 to TRBJ2-7; a possible D gene is TRBD1 (5 bases). The CDR3 sequence is 15 residues long. Trimming took off 11 bases at V and 6 bases at J, with 26 bases between the two ends. CDR1 is MNHEY and CDR2 is SVGAGI in the germline V gene. The CDR3 loop is CAARASRTSRSEQYF. The CDR3 DNA follows: TGTGCCGCCAGGGCATCCCGGACCTCCAGGAGCGAGCAGTACTTC.

This chain links TRBV14 with TRBJ2-1, with a weak D call TRBD2 (5 bases). This CDR3 has 13 residues. Trimming removed 6 bases at V and 7 bases at J, with 13 bases between. The germline V gene has CDR1 SGHDN and CDR2 FVKESK. DNA of the CDR3: TGTGCCAGCAGTGGAGGTTTGTGGAATGAGCAGTTCTTC. It specifies CASSGGLWNEQFF.